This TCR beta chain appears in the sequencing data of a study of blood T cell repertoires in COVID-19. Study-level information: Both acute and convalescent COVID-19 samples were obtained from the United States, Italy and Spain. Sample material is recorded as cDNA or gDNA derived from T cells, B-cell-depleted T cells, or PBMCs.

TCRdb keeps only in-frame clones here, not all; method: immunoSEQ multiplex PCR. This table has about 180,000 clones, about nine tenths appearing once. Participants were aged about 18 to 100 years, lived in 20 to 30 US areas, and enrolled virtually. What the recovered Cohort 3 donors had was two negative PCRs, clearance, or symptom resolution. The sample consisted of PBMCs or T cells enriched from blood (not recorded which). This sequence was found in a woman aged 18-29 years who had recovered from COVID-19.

Here the CDR3 reads CASSYSVLLTGSYEQYF. The CDR3, as DNA: TGTGCCAGCAGTTACTCAGTGCTATTAACAGGGTCCTACGAGCAGTACTTC. J is TRBJ2-7 and V is TRBV6-2 or TRBV6-3; D perhaps matches TRBD1 (6 bases). Germline assignment: CDR1 MNHEY and CDR2 SVGEGT. This CDR3 contains 17 residues. Trimming took 0 bases from V and 1 from J, leaving 16 bases between them.